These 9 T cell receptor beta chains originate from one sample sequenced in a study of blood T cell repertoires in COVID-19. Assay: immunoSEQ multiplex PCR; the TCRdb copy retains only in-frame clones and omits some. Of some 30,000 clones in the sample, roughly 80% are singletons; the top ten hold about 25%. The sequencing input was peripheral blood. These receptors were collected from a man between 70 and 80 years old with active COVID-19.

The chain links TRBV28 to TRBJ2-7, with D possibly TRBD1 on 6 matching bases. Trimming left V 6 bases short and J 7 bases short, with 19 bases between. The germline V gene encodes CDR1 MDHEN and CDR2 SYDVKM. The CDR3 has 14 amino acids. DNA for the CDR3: TGTGCCAGCAGCCCGGCAGGGGAGATGGGGGAGCAGTACTTC. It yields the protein CASSPAGEMGEQYF.

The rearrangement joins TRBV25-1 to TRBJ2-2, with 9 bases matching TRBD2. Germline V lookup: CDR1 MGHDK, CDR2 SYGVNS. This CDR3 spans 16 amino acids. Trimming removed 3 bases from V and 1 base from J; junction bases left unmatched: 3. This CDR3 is CASSDLAGLNTGELFF. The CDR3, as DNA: TGTGCCAGCAGTGATCTAGCGGGATTGAACACCGGGGAGCTGTTTTTT.

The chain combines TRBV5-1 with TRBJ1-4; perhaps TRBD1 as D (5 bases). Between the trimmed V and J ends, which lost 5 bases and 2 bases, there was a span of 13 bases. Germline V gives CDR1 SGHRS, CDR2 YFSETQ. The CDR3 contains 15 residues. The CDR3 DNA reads TGCGCCAGCAGTAGGAGGGGTGCGACTAATGAAAAACTGTTTTTT. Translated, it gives CASSRRGATNEKLFF.

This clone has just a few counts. The CDR3 loop is CASSPTTEAYEQYF. The CDR3 region has the DNA TGTGCCAGCTCACCAACGACAGAAGCCTACGAGCAGTACTTC. The V gene is TRBV18, the J gene TRBJ2-7; D is perhaps TRBD1 (5 bases). The CDR3 covers 14 residues. Trimming removed 2 bases at V and 2 bases at J, with 10 bases between. Germline V lookup: CDR1 KGHSH, CDR2 LQKENI.

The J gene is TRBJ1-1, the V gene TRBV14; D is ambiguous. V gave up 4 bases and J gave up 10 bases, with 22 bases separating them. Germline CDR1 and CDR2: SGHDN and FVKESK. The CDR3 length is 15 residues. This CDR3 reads CASSRGLNTGSGAFF. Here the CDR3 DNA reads TGTGCCAGCAGCCGCGGATTAAACACCGGTTCGGGAGCTTTCTTT. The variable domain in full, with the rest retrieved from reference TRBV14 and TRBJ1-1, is EAGVTQFPSHSVIEKGQTVTLRCDPISGHDNLYWYRRVMGKEIKFLLHFVKESKQDESGMPNNRFLAERTGGTYSTLKVQPAELEDSGVYFCASSRGLNTGSGAFFGQGTRLTVV.

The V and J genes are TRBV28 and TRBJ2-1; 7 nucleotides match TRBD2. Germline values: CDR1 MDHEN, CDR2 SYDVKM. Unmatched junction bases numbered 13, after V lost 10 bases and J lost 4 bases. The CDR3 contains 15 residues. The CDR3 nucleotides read TGTGCCACCGGTAGCGGGCGGGTGATATACAATGAGCAGTTCTTC. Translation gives CATGSGRVIYNEQFF.

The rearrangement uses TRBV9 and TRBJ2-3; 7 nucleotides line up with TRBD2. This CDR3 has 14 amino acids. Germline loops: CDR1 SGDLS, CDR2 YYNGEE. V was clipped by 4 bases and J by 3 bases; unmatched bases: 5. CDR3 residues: CASSFGRGTDTQYF. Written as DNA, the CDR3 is TGTGCCAGCAGCTTCGGGCGGGGGACAGATACGCAGTATTTT.

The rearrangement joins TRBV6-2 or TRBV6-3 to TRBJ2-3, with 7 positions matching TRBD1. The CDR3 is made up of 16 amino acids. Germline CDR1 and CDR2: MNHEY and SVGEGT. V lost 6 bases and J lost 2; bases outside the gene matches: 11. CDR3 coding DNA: TGTGCCAGCAGCATCCTCAGGGGGAAGAACACAGATACGCAGTATTTT. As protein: CASSILRGKNTDTQYF.

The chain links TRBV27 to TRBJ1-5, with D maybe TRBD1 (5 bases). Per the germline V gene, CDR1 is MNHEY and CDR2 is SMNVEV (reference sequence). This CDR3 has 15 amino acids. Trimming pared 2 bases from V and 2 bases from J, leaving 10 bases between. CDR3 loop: CASSLRGKGNQPQHF. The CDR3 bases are TGTGCCAGCAGTTTACGGGGGAAGGGCAATCAGCCCCAGCATTTT.